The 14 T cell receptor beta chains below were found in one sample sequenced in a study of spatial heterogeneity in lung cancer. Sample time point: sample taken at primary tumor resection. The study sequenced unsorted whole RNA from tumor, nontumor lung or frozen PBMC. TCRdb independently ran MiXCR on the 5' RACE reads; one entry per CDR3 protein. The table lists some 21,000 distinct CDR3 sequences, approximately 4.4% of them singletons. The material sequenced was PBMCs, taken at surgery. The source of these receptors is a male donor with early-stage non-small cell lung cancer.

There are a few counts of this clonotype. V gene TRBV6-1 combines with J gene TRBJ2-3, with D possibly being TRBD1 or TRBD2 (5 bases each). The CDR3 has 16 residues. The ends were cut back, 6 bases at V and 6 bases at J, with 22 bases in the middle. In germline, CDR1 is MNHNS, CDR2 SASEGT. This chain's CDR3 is CASRTSGTAIIDTQYF. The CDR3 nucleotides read TGTGCCAGCAGGACGTCCGGGACGGCGATCATTGATACGCAGTATTTT.

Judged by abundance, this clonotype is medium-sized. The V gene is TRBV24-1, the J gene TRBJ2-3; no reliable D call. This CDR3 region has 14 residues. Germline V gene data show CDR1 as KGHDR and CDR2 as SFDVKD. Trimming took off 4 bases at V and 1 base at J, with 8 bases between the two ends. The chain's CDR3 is CATSEGRGTDTQYF. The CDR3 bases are TGTGCCACCAGTGAAGGTCGGGGCACAGATACGCAGTATTTT.

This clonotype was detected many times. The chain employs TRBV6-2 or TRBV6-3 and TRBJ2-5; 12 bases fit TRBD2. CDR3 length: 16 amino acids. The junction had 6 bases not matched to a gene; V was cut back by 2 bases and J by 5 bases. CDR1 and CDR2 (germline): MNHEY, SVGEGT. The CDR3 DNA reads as TGTGCCAGCAGTTACGGGTCTAGCGGGAGGGCCGAGACCCAGTACTTC. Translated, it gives CASSYGSSGRAETQYF.

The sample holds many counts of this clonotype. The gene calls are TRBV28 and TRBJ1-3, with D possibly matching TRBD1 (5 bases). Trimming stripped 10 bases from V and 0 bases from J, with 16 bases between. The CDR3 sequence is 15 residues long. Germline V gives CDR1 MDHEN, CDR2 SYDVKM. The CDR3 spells CATLGEDISGNTIYF. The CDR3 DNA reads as TGTGCCACCTTAGGGGAGGACATCTCTGGAAACACCATATATTTT.

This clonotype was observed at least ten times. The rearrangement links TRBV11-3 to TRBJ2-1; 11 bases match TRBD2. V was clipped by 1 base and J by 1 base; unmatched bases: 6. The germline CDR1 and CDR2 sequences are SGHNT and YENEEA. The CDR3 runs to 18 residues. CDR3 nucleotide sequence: TGTGCCAGCAGCTTAGGAACTAGCGGGAGTGCGTCCTACAATGAGCAGTTCTTC. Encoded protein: CASSLGTSGSASYNEQFF. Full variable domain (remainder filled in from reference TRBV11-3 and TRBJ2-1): EAGVVQSPRYKIIEKKQPVAFWCNPISGHNTLYWYLQNLGQGPELLIRYENEEAVDDSQLPKDRFSAERLKGVDSTLKIQPAELGDSAVYLCASSLGTSGSASYNEQFFGPGTRLTVL.

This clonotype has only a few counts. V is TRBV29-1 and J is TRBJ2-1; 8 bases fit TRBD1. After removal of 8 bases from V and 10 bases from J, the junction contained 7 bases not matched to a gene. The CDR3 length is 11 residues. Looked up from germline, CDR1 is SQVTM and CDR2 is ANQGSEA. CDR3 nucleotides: TGCAGCTTCCAGGGGGCTGAGGAGCAGTTCTTC. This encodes CSFQGAEEQFF.

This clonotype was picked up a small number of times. In DNA form, the CDR3 reads TGCGCCAGCAGCATAGGGGATAGCACAGATACGCAGTATTTT. As protein: CASSIGDSTDTQYF. The V call is TRBV5-1, the J call TRBJ2-3; perhaps TRBD1 as D (5 bases). V was pared by 4 bases and J by 0 bases, with 9 bases between. The germline V gene has CDR1 SGHRS and CDR2 YFSETQ. This CDR3 comprises 14 residues.

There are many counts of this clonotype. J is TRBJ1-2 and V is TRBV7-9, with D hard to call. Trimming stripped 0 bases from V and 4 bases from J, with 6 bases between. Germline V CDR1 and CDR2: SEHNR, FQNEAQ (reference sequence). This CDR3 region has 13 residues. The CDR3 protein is CASSLAQVYGYTF. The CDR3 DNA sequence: TGTGCCAGCAGCTTAGCGCAGGTCTATGGCTACACCTTC.

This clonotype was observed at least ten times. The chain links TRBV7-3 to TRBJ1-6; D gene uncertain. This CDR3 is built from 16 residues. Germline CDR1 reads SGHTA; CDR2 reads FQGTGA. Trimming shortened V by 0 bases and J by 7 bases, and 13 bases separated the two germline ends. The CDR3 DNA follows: TGTGCCAGCAGCTTAACGCGTGACGCTGGAAATTCACCCCTCCACTTT. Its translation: CASSLTRDAGNSPLHF.

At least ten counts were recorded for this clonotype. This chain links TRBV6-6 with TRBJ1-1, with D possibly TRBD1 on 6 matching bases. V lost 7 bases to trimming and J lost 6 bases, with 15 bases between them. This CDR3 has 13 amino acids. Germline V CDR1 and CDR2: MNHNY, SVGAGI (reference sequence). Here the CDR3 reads CASTQFGGPEAFF. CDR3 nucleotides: TGTGCCAGCACCCAATTCGGGGGCCCTGAAGCTTTCTTT.

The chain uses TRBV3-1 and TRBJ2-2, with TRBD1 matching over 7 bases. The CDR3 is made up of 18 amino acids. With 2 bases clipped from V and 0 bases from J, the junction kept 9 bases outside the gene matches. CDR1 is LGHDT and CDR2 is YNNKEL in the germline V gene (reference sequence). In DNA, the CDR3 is TGTGCCAGCAGCCAATTAAGAACAGGGGTTTCGAACACCGGGGAGCTGTTTTTT. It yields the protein CASSQLRTGVSNTGELFF. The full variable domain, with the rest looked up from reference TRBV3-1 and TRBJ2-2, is DTAVSQTPKYLVTQMGNDKSIKCEQNLGHDTMYWYKQDSKKFLKIMFSYNNKELIINETVPNRFSPKSPDKAHLNLHINSLELGDSAVYFCASSQLRTGVSNTGELFFGEGSRLTVL.

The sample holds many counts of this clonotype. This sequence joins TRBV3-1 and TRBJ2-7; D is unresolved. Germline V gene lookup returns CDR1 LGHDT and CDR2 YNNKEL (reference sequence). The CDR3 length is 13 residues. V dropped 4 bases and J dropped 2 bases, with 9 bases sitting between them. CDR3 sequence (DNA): TGTGCCAGCAGCCGGGCCGAAACCTACGAGCAGTACTTC. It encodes CASSRAETYEQYF.

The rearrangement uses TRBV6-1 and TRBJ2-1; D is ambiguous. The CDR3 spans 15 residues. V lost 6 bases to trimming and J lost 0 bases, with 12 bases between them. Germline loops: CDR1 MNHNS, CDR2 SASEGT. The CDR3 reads CASRDIPSSYNEQFF. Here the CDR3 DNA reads TGTGCCAGCAGAGATATACCAAGCTCCTACAATGAGCAGTTCTTC.

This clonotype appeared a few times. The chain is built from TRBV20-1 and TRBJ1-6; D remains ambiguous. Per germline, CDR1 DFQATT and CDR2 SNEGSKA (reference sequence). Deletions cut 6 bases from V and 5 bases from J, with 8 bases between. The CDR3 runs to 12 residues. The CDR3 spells CSAAGDNSPLHF. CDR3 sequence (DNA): TGCAGTGCGGCTGGCGATAATTCACCCCTCCACTTT.